This entry describes one TCR beta chain. What it binds is not known. These data belong to a study of CD8 T cells in ankylosing spondylitis. The study's findings and limits: Disease-linked clones had a CD8+ phenotype and relatively low frequency in peripheral blood. From matched ankylosing spondylitis synovial fluid, disease-linked clones were reportedly recovered at significantly enriched levels. One TCR beta motif, made up of several highly homologous variants, appeared characteristic of ankylosing spondylitis blood.

Preparation of TCR beta libraries was done by quantitative 5'-RACE with molecular barcodes. TCRdb reprocessed the 5' RACE reads via MiXCR and lists one record per CDR3 protein. The sample includes about 500,000 distinct CDR3 sequences, 12% of them seen just once. The clonotype originates from a male donor with ankylosing spondylitis. The sequenced sample was blood, either unsorted or a sorted T cell fraction (not recorded which).

CDR3 nucleotide sequence: TGTGCCAGCAGTTATGCCTCGGCCCAGCATTTT. This encodes CASSYASAQHF. The rearrangement links TRBV12-3 or TRBV12-4 to TRBJ1-5; no clear D gene. Trimming took off 4 bases at V and 11 bases at J, with 9 bases between the two ends. The CDR3 is 11 amino acids.